This passage covers 14 T cell receptor beta chains from one sample sequenced in a study of T cell repertoires in cytomegalovirus infection. TCRdb used MiXCR to reprocess the reads, holding one entry per CDR3 protein. The sample has approximately 340,000 distinct CDR3 sequences, 25% to 35% seen once. What these receptors recognize is not known. This material consisted of cultured PBMCs, taken from culture after CMV antigen stimulation. The receptors come from a human donor in good health (CMV status not recorded). Some clones in this sample may be carry-over from other donors' samples.

The CDR3 DNA sequence: TGTGCCAGCAGTTCCTCAGGGGGGGCGTCCTACAATGAGCAGTTCTTC. Amino acids: CASSSSGGASYNEQFF. The V and J genes are TRBV28 and TRBJ2-1; either TRBD1 or TRBD2 may fit D (7 bases each). The CDR3 has 16 residues. The ends were cut back, 4 bases at V and 1 base at J, with 14 bases in the middle. The germline CDR1 and CDR2 sequences are MDHEN and SYDVKM.

The V call is TRBV7-2, the J call TRBJ2-2; 15 bases line up with TRBD2. The germline V gene has CDR1 SGHTA and CDR2 FQGNSA. V shed 4 bases and J 7 bases; nucleotides not matched to a gene: 4. The CDR3 has 16 amino acids. CDR3 coding DNA: TGTGCCAGCAGCTGGACTAGCGGGAGGGCCGTCGGGGAGCTGTTTTTT. This sequence encodes CASSWTSGRAVGELFF.

This clonotype was detected only a few times. The chain has TRBV11-2 and TRBJ2-5; 7 nucleotides align to TRBD2. Trimming removed 1 base from V and 5 bases from J; junction bases left unmatched: 4. Germline CDR1 SGHAT, CDR2 FQNNGV. The CDR3 is 14 amino acids. The CDR3 sequence is CASSLGVAGETQYF. The CDR3 region has the DNA TGTGCCAGCAGCTTAGGAGTAGCGGGCGAGACCCAGTACTTC.

V gene TRBV10-3 combines with J gene TRBJ2-2, with D perhaps matching TRBD1 (5 bases). CDR3 length equals 13 residues. The V gene's germline CDR1 is ENHRY and CDR2 SYGVKD. V was clipped by 3 bases and J by 3 bases, with 5 bases between them. CDR3 nucleotides: TGTGCCATCAGTGACAGGGACACCGGGGAGCTGTTTTTT. This codes for CAISDRDTGELFF.

The rearrangement uses TRBV18 and TRBJ1-6, with D unresolved. Germline V CDR1 and CDR2: KGHSH, LQKENI. Trimming cost V 0 bases and J 7 bases, with 10 bases left between them. This CDR3 region has 15 residues. CDR3 sequence reads: CASSPPGGFNSPLHF. As DNA, the CDR3 is TGTGCCAGCTCACCACCGGGAGGGTTCAATTCACCCCTCCACTTT.

This chain connects TRBV15 to TRBJ1-6; D not certain. The CDR3 runs to 15 residues. The ends were cut back, 5 bases at V and 8 bases at J, with 16 bases in the middle. Germline lookup yields CDR1 LNHNV and CDR2 YYDKDF (reference sequence). The CDR3 nucleotides are TGTGCCACCAGCGAACGCTCACTCGGAGATTCACCCCTCCACTTT. It codes for CATSERSLGDSPLHF.

This clonotype showed up just a few times. The chain joins TRBV2 to TRBJ2-1; TRBD1 matches at 11 bases. J was trimmed by 6 bases and V by 6 bases; bases with no gene match: 7. This CDR3 region has 15 residues. Germline V gives CDR1 SNHLY, CDR2 FYNNEI. CDR3 sequence reads: CASRKGQGVINEQFF. CDR3 coding DNA: TGTGCCAGCAGGAAGGGACAGGGGGTGATCAATGAGCAGTTCTTC.

This clonotype appeared many times. The V gene is TRBV7-8, the J gene TRBJ2-7; D may be TRBD2 (5 bases). The CDR3 runs 14 residues. Germline V gives CDR1 SGHVS, CDR2 FQNEAQ. V lost 5 bases to trimming and J lost 5 bases, with 16 bases between them. The CDR3 DNA sequence: TGTGCCAGCAGCCCAAGAGGGTCTCCAAACGAGCAGTACTTC. Protein sequence: CASSPRGSPNEQYF.

V and J are TRBV7-2 and TRBJ1-5; maybe TRBD1 (6 bases). The CDR3 is 15 amino acids. Looked up from germline, CDR1 is SGHTA and CDR2 is FQGNSA. The ends were cut back, 5 bases at V and 1 base at J, with 12 bases in the middle. The CDR3 sequence is CASSDGTLSNQPQHF. CDR3 bases: TGTGCCAGCAGCGATGGGACACTAAGCAATCAGCCCCAGCATTTT. Combining the CDR3 with reference TRBV7-2 and TRBJ1-5 gives the whole variable domain GAGVSQSPSNKVTEKGKDVELRCDPISGHTALYWYRQSLGQGLEFLIYFQGNSAPDKSGLPSDRFSAERTGGSVSTLTIQRTQQEDSAVYLCASSDGTLSNQPQHFGDGTRLSIL.

V and J are TRBV3-1 and TRBJ2-1, with TRBD2 matching over 11 bases. Germline CDR1 reads LGHDT; CDR2 reads YNNKEL (reference sequence). The CDR3 contains 14 residues. Losses at the gene ends were 6 bases for V and 7 bases for J; bases not matched to a gene: 5. CDR3 amino acids: CASRVAGGPNEQFF. The CDR3 DNA is TGTGCCAGCAGAGTAGCGGGGGGGCCAAATGAGCAGTTCTTC.

This sequence joins TRBV27 and TRBJ1-4, with 11 nucleotides matching TRBD1. The V and J ends lost 5 bases and 7 bases, in that order; junction bases with no gene match: 3. CDR3 length equals 14 residues. Germline V gene lookup returns CDR1 MNHEY and CDR2 SMNVEV (reference sequence). The CDR3 spells CASSRGTGGEKLFF. The CDR3 region has the DNA TGTGCCAGCAGTAGGGGGACAGGGGGTGAAAAACTGTTTTTT.

J is TRBJ1-2 and V is TRBV6-1, with D tentatively TRBD1 (6 bases). Deletions cut 10 bases from V and 8 bases from J, with 20 bases between. CDR1 and CDR2 (germline): MNHNS, SASEGT. The length of the CDR3 is 13 residues. As DNA, the CDR3 is TGTGCCACCTCCGATATCGGGGGCAACGGCTACACCTTC. This codes for CATSDIGGNGYTF.

This clonotype has more than one count but fewer than ten. V usage is TRBV6-2 or TRBV6-3 and J usage is TRBJ2-1, with 8 bases matching TRBD2. J was trimmed by 5 bases and V by 10 bases; bases with no gene match: 7. Germline CDR1 MNHEY, CDR2 SVGEGT. The length of the CDR3 is 13 residues. CDR3 coding DNA: TGTGCCATAGAAGCGGGGGCTAACAATGAGCAGTTCTTC. Its translation: CAIEAGANNEQFF.

This chain links TRBV24-1 with TRBJ2-3; TRBD2 might be the D (6 bases). From germline, CDR1 is KGHDR and CDR2 SFDVKD. Deletions cut 5 bases from V and 4 bases from J, with 12 bases between. This CDR3 is 14 amino acids long. CDR3 in amino acids: CATSGRGAADTQYF. CDR3 bases: TGTGCCACCAGTGGACGCGGGGCGGCAGATACGCAGTATTTT.